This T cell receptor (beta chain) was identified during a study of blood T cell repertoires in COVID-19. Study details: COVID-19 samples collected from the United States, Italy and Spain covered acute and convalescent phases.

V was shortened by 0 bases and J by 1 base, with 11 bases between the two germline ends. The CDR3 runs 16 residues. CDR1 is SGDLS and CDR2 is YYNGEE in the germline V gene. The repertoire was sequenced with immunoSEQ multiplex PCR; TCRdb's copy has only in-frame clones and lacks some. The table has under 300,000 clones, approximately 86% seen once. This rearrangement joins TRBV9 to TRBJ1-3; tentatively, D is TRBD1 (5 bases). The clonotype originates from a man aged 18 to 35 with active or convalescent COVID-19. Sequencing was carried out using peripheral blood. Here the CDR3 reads CASSVGDSPSGNTIYF. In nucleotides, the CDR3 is TGTGCCAGCAGCGTAGGGGACTCCCCTTCTGGAAACACCATATATTTT.